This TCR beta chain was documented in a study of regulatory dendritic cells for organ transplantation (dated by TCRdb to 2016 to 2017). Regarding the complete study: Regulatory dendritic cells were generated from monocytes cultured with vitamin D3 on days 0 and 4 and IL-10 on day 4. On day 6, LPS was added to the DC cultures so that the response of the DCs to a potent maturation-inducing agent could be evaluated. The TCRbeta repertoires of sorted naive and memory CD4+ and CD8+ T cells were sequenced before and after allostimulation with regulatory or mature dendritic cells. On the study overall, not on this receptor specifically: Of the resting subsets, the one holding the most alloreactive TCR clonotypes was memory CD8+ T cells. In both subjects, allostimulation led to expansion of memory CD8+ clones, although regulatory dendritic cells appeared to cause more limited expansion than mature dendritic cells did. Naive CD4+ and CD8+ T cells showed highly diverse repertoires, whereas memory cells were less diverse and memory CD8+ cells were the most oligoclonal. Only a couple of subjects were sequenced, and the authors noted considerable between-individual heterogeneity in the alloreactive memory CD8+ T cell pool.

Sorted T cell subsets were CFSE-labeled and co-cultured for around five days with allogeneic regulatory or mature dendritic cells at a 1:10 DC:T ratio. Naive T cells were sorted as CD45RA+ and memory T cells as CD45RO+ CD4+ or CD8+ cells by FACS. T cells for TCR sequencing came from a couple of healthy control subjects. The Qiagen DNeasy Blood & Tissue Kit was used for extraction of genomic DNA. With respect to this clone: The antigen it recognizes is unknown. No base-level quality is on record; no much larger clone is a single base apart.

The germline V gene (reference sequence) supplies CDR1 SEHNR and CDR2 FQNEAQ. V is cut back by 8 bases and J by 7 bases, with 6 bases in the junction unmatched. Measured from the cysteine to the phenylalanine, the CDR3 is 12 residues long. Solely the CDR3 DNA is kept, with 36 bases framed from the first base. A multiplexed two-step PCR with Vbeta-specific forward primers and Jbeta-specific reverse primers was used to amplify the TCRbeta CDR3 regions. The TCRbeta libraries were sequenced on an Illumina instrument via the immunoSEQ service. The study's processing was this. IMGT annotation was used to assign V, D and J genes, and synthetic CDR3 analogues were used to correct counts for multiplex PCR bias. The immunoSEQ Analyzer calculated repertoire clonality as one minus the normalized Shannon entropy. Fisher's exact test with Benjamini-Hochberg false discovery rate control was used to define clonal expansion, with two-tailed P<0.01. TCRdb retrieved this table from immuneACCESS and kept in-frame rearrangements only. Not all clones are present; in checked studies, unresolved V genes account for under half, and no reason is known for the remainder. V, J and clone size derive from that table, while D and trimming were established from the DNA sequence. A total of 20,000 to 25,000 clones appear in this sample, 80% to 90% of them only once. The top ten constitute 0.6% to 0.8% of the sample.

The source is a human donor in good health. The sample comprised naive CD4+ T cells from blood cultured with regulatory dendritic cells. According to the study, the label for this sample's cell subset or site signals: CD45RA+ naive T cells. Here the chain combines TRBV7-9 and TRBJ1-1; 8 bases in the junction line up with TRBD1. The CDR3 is CASPTGENEAFF. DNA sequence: TGTGCCAGCCCGACAGGGGAAAATGAAGCTTTCTTT.